This is a list of T cell receptor beta chains from one sample in a study of metastatic and nonmetastatic thyroid tumors. TCRdb re-called clones from the PCR reads using MiXCR. The sample holds tens of thousands of clones, over 20% seen once. The specimen was blood. The source is a female donor with papillary thyroid cancer or a benign thyroid nodule (not recorded which). Some clones in this sample may be carry-over from other donors' samples. CDR3s include the opening cysteine and the closing phenylalanine or tryptophan. The order of the fields is clone size, J gene, V gene, CDR3 protein. Rows may omit the clone size; those that give it use once, few, many or a size class.

.,TRBJ1-2,TRBV30,CAWSVRPGNGYTF
many,TRBJ1-1,TRBV11-2,CASRGHPNTEAFF
many,TRBJ2-7,TRBV10-2,CASTLTSGTGEQYF
.,TRBJ2-5,TRBV27,CASSPGTGWDDQYF
few,TRBJ2-7,TRBV28,CASIVRQGTYEQYF
many,TRBJ2-4,TRBV6-1,CASSEARAKNIQYF
.,TRBJ2-7,TRBV20-1,CSARSGGYQYF
.,TRBJ2-1,TRBV7-2,CASSPGGLSKQFF
many,TRBJ2-1,TRBV12-5,CASGRGTGYNEQFF
.,TRBJ2-5,TRBV6-6,CASSYGPGNGETQYF
medium-sized,TRBJ2-1,TRBV6-4,CASSDGTNNEQFF
many,TRBJ1-2,TRBV5-4,CASSEGQGNYGYTF
medium-sized,TRBJ1-2,TRBV28,CASSRTVPSNYGYTF
.,TRBJ2-6,TRBV30,CAWTPPGAEGSGANVLTF
.,TRBJ1-2,TRBV20-1,CSAGTANYGYTF
many,TRBJ1-1,TRBV30,CAWSLYMGVGVNTEAFF
few,TRBJ2-5,TRBV20-1,CSARGGQYSETQYF
few,TRBJ2-2,TRBV5-4,CANSLGAGNTGELFF
many,TRBJ2-1,TRBV5-1,CASSLEDSSYNEQFF
many,TRBJ2-5,TRBV12-5,CASGGREETQYF
.,TRBJ2-1,TRBV6-1,CASSDWGTFGEQFF
many,TRBJ2-5,TRBV7-2,CASSPGTGWETQYF
many,TRBJ2-7,TRBV9,CASSVDYEGYEQYF
many,TRBJ2-2,TRBV11-1,CASSLAGGSNTGELFF
many,TRBJ2-2,TRBV4-2,CASSPPGLVSTGELFF
.,TRBJ1-2,TRBV12-3/TRBV12-4,CASIRTTEPVYTF
medium-sized,TRBJ2-7,TRBV29-1,CSVTGQGMREQYF
.,TRBJ2-7,TRBV15,CATSREQSYEQYF
.,TRBJ2-7,TRBV27,CARGRDRAYEQYF
medium-sized,TRBJ2-7,TRBV15,CATSLRQGGEQYF
many,TRBJ2-3,TRBV24-1,CATSDSGQGTDTQYF
many,TRBJ1-2,TRBV7-2,CASRYTGVYGYTF
.,TRBJ2-1,TRBV7-8,CASSPGAAYNEQFF
many,TRBJ1-2,TRBV5-1,CASSLDIAGGAGYTF
few,TRBJ1-2,TRBV27,CASRTGDYGYTF
many,TRBJ2-5,TRBV4-1,CASSQELGLATETQYF
.,TRBJ2-3,TRBV6-5,CASSRIGAGGRADTQYF
many,TRBJ2-1,TRBV25-1,CASSPTGTSGYNEQFF
.,TRBJ2-2,TRBV19,CASSTRLAGGTGELFF
few,TRBJ2-3,TRBV9,CASSVARTSGSTDTQYF
.,TRBJ1-4,TRBV5-1,CASSLGVGGKPTNEKLFF
.,TRBJ2-1,TRBV20-1,CSARLAVSSYNEQFF
.,TRBJ2-1,TRBV11-2,CASSSCVGYRGYEQLF
.,TRBJ2-5,TRBV19,CASSMILGRMQETQYF
many,TRBJ2-7,TRBV7-8,CASSLVMGLKYEQYF
.,TRBJ2-5,TRBV6-1,CASRRGEAGGLETQYF
medium-sized,TRBJ2-7,TRBV10-3,CAISPDSSYEQYF
many,TRBJ2-7,TRBV7-9,CASSLADSLSYEQYF